This T cell receptor beta chain was obtained from a study of blood T cell repertoires in COVID-19. Study information: Samples came from the United States, Italy and Spain, spanning acute and convalescent COVID-19. From T cells, B-cell-depleted T cells, or PBMCs came the material, which was cDNA or gDNA.

What the recovered Cohort 3 donors had was two negative PCRs, clearance, or symptom resolution. This clone appeared a few times. V lost 6 bases and J 9 bases, leaving 14 bases between the germline ends. The germline V gene has CDR1 MDHEN and CDR2 SYDVKM. The length of the CDR3 is 12 residues. Per the original data handling: Researchers report that nucleated cell counts were estimated from reference gene primer amplification. Sequencing was performed with immunoSEQ multiplex PCR; in TCRdb, only in-frame clones are kept and a portion is missing. The DNA gave D and trimming, while V, J and clone size come from that table. The sample lists roughly 280,000 clones, 85% to 90% occurring once.

The sample taken for sequencing was PBMCs or T cells enriched from blood (not recorded which). The chain couples TRBV28 to TRBJ1-1; D is unclear. The receptor was isolated from a woman aged 60-70 years who had recovered from COVID-19. For the CDR3, the DNA is TGTGCCAGCAGGTCTGGACTCTTCCAAGCTTTCTTT. As protein: CASRSGLFQAFF.